Presented here are 15 T cell receptor beta chains from one specimen sequenced in a study of identifying expanded T cells in peripheral blood. Sequenced by immunoSEQ multiplex PCR; TCRdb stores in-frame clones only, minus some. The table shows about 80,000 clones, with less than 90% occurring only once. The sequenced sample was blood. These receptors originate from a person aged 18 to 70 in good health.

V usage is TRBV30 and J usage is TRBJ1-2; D unclear. CDR3 length equals 15 residues. The ends were cut back, 4 bases at V and 5 bases at J, with 20 bases in the middle. Germline V gene sequence: CDR1 GTSNPN, CDR2 SVGIG (reference sequence). CDR3: CAWTPRTDVGYGYTF. The CDR3, as DNA: TGTGCCTGGACCCCGAGAACAGACGTTGGTTATGGCTACACCTTC. The full variable domain, its missing parts supplied by reference TRBV30 and TRBJ1-2, is SQTIHQWPATLVQPVGSPLSLECTVEGTSNPNLYWYRQAAGRGLQLLFYSVGIGQISSEVPQNLSASRPQDRQFILSSKKLLLSDSGFYLCAWTPRTDVGYGYTFGSGTRLTVV.

There are a few counts of this clone. The genes are TRBV27 and TRBJ1-2; the D gene is possibly TRBD1 (6 bases). The CDR3 is 16 residues long. V was cut by 5 bases and J by 7 bases, with 23 bases left in between. From germline, CDR1 is MNHEY and CDR2 SMNVEV (reference sequence). DNA for the CDR3: TGTGCCAGCAGTCCCGAGATCCCAGTACAGGGAGTTGGCTACACCTTC. Amino acid sequence: CASSPEIPVQGVGYTF.

This clone was detected only a few times. The rearrangement links TRBV5-1 to TRBJ2-2; 8 bases are a match to TRBD2. V dropped 1 base and J dropped 1; count of bases not matched to a gene: 0. The CDR3 is made up of 15 amino acids. Per the germline V gene, CDR1 is SGHRS and CDR2 is YFSETQ. For the CDR3, the DNA is TGCGCCAGCAGCTTGACTAGCGGGAACACCGGGGAGCTGTTTTTT. Amino acids: CASSLTSGNTGELFF.

The chain is built from TRBV29-1 and TRBJ2-1; either TRBD1 or TRBD2 may supply D (6 bases each). Germline V lookup: CDR1 SQVTM, CDR2 ANQGSEA. CDR3 length: 13 residues. The V end lost 4 bases, the J end lost 1 base, and 8 bases lay between the germline ends. CDR3 sequence reads: CSVGGTSYNEQFF. In DNA, the CDR3 is TGCAGCGTTGGCGGGACATCCTACAATGAGCAGTTCTTC.

The chain has TRBV4-1 and TRBJ1-4; 7 nucleotides line up with TRBD1. V dropped 4 bases and J dropped 4; count of bases not matched to a gene: 3. Germline CDR1 MGHRA, CDR2 YSYEKL. The CDR3 sequence is 14 residues long. For the CDR3, the DNA is TGCGCCAGCAGCCGTCGGGACAGTAATGAAAAACTGTTTTTT. Its translation: CASSRRDSNEKLFF.

A note on this clone: The junction does not match germline at one end; this may be a read error. The V gene is TRBV7-7, the J gene TRBJ2-5, with 8 bases identical to TRBD2. The CDR3 is 16 residues long. CDR1 and CDR2 (germline): SSHAT, FNYEAQ (reference sequence). CDR3 sequence: CASSLTPGLVPETQYF. As DNA, the CDR3 is TGTGCTAGCAGCTTAACCCCGGGACTAGTCCCAGAGACCCAGTACTTC.

The chain links TRBV9 to TRBJ1-3, with TRBD1 as a possible D gene (5 bases). The CDR3 runs 16 residues. CDR1 is SGDLS and CDR2 is YYNGEE in the germline V gene. Deletions cut 4 bases from V and 4 bases from J, with 18 bases between. CDR3 region: CASSPGAGVEGNTIYF. As DNA, the CDR3 is TGTGCCAGCAGCCCCGGGGCGGGAGTAGAGGGAAACACCATATATTTT.

This clone appeared a few times. Additional DNA sequences in this sample encode the identical CDR3. This sequence joins TRBV11-3 and TRBJ2-3; D is ambiguous. Trimming stripped 0 bases from V and 0 bases from J, with 4 bases between. This CDR3 is 14 amino acids long. Germline V gives CDR1 SGHNT, CDR2 YENEEA. This CDR3 reads CASSLETSTDTQYF. CDR3 DNA: TGTGCCAGCAGCTTAGAGACTAGCACAGATACGCAGTATTTT. The entire variable domain, with the rest obtained from reference TRBV11-3 and TRBJ2-3, is as follows: EAGVVQSPRYKIIEKKQPVAFWCNPISGHNTLYWYLQNLGQGPELLIRYENEEAVDDSQLPKDRFSAERLKGVDSTLKIQPAELGDSAVYLCASSLETSTDTQYFGPGTRLTVL.

The CDR3 reads CASSLRQGLNTEAFF. The CDR3 DNA reads TGCGCCAGCAGCCTAAGACAGGGGCTGAACACTGAAGCTTTCTTT. This chain connects TRBV5-1 to TRBJ1-1; 8 positions match TRBD1. The V gene end was trimmed by 4 bases and the J gene end by 0 bases; junction bases not matched to a gene: 5. In germline, CDR1 is SGHRS, CDR2 YFSETQ. The CDR3 extends over 15 amino acids.

CDR3 sequence reads: CSVGLAGGGETQYF. Written as DNA, the CDR3 is TGCAGCGTTGGACTAGCGGGAGGTGGAGAGACCCAGTACTTC. The V gene is TRBV29-1, the J gene TRBJ2-5; TRBD2 aligns across 13 bases. The CDR3 is 14 residues long. The ends lost 4 bases at V and 4 bases at J; junction bases unmatched: 3. Germline assignment: CDR1 SQVTM and CDR2 ANQGSEA.

The rearrangement uses TRBV25-1 and TRBJ2-3; 7 bases line up with TRBD2. In germline, CDR1 is MGHDK, CDR2 SYGVNS. The CDR3 covers 12 residues. V lost 7 bases, J lost 5 bases, and 3 bases stayed unmatched. CDR3 sequence reads: CASKPGGDTQYF. The CDR3 region has the DNA TGTGCCAGCAAGCCGGGAGGAGATACGCAGTATTTT.

In this sample, this clone turned up once. The chain recombines TRBV5-1 with TRBJ2-7; 7 nucleotides match TRBD1. The germline V gene has CDR1 SGHRS and CDR2 YFSETQ. CDR3 size: 23 residues. V shed 4 bases, J shed 1 base, and the junction held 32 bases outside the gene matches. CDR3: CASSQEGRGSGLLFRDRSYEQYF. The CDR3 nucleotides are TGCGCCAGCAGCCAGGAAGGCCGAGGGTCCGGGTTACTTTTCCGGGACAGATCCTACGAGCAGTACTTC.

The rearrangement joins TRBV7-2 to TRBJ2-7; unclear D gene. The germline V and J ends were trimmed by 0 bases and 7 bases, with 13 bases remaining between them. Germline loops: CDR1 SGHTA, CDR2 FQGNSA. The CDR3 totals 14 residues. CDR3 protein: CASSLARRSGEQYF. As DNA, the CDR3 is TGTGCCAGCAGCTTAGCGCGCCGGTCCGGGGAGCAGTACTTC. The full variable domain, rest sourced from reference TRBV7-2 and TRBJ2-7, is GAGVSQSPSNKVTEKGKDVELRCDPISGHTALYWYRQSLGQGLEFLIYFQGNSAPDKSGLPSDRFSAERTGGSVSTLTIQRTQQEDSAVYLCASSLARRSGEQYFGPGTRLTVT.

The gene calls are TRBV21-1 and TRBJ2-5; the table's D call, TRBD1, has no DNA check behind it. TRBV21-1 represents a pseudogene. The CDR3 sequence is 14 residues long. The CDR3: CASSKTGAEETQYF. CDR3 sequence (DNA): TGTGCCAGCAGCAAGACAGGGGCCGAAGAGACCCAGTACTTC.

This clone showed up just a few times. This rearrangement joins TRBV4-3 to TRBJ1-1; D unclear. The CDR3 covers 13 residues. Germline V gives CDR1 LGHNA, CDR2 YSLEER. Between the trimmed V and J ends, which lost 0 bases and 8 bases, there was a span of 10 bases. CDR3 nucleotides: TGCGCCAGCAGCCAAGATGCGCGGAGGGAAGCTTTCTTT. This translates into CASSQDARREAFF.